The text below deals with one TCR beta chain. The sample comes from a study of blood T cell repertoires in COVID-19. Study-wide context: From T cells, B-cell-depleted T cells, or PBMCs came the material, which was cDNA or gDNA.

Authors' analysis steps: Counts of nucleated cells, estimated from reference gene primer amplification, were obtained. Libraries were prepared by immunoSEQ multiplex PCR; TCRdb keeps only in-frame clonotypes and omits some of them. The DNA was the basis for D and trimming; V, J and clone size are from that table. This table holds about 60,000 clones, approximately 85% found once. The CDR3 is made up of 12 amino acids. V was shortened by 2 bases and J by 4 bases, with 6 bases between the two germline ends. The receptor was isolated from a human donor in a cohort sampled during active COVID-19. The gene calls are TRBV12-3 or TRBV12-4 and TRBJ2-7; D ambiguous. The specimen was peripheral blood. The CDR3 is CASSLNRYEQYF. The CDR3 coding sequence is TGTGCCAGCAGTTTAAACAGATACGAGCAGTACTTC.